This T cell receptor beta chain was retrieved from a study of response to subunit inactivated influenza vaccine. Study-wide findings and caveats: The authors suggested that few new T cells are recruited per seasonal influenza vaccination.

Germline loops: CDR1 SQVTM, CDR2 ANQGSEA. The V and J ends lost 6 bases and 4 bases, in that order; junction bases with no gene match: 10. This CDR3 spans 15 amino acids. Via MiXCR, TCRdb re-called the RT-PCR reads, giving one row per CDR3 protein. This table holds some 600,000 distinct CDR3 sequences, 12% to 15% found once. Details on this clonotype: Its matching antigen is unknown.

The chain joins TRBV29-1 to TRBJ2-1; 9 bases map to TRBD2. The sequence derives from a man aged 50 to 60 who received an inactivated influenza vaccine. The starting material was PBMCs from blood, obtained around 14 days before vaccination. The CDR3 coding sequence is TGCAGCGTCGCCGGCGGGAGGGCAACTTACAATGAGCAGTTCTTC. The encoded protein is CSVAGGRATYNEQFF.